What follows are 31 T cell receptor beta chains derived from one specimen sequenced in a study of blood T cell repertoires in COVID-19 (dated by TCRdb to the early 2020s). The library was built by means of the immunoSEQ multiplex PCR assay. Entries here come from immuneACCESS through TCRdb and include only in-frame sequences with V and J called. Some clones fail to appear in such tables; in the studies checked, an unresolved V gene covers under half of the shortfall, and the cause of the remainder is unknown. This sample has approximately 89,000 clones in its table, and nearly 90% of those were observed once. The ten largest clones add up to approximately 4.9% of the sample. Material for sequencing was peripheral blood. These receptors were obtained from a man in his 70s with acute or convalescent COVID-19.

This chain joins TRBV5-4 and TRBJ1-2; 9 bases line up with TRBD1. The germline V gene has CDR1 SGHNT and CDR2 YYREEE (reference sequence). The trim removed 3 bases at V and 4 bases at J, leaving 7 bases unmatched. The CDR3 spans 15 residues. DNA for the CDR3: TGTGCCAGCAGCTCCCAGGGACAGGGCCTCTATGGCTACACCTTC. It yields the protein CASSSQGQGLYGYTF.

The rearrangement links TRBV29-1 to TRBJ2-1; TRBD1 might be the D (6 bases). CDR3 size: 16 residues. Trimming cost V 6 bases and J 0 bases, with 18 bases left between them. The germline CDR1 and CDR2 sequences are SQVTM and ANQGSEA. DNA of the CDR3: TGCAGCGTCCTCGGACAGCTTTTTAGCTCCTACAATGAGCAGTTCTTC. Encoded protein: CSVLGQLFSSYNEQFF.

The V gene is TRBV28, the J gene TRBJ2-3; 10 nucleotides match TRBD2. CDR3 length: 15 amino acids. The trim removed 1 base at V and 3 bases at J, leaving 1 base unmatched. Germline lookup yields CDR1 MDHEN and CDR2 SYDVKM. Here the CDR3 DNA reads TGTGCCAGCAGTTTATCTAGCGGGGGAACAGATACGCAGTATTTT. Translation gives CASSLSSGGTDTQYF. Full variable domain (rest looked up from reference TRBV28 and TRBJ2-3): DVKVTQSSRYLVKRTGEKVFLECVQDMDHENMFWYRQDPGLGLRLIYFSYDVKMKEKGDIPEGYSVSREKKERFSLILESASTNQTSMYLCASSLSSGGTDTQYFGPGTRLTVL.

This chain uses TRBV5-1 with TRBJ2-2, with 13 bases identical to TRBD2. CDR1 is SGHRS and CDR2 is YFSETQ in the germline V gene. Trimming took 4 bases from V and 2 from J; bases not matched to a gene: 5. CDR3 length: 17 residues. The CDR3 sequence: CASSTGLAGANTGELFF. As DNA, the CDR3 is TGCGCCAGCAGCACCGGACTAGCGGGGGCCAACACCGGGGAGCTGTTTTTT.

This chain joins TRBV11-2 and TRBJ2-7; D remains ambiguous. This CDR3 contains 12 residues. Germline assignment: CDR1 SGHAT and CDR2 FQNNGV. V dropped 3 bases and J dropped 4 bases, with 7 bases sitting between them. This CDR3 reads CASSFWAYEQYV. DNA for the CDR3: TGTGCCAGCAGCTTTTGGGCATACGAGCAGTACGTC.

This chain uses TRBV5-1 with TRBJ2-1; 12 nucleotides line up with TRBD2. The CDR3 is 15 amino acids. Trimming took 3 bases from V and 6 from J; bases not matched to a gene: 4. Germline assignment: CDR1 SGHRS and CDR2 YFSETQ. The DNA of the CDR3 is TGCGCCAGCAGCTCACTAGCGGGGGGTGGCAATGAGCAGTTCTTC. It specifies CASSSLAGGGNEQFF.

CDR3 in amino acids: CASRLVFGTDTGELFF. DNA for the CDR3: TGTGCAAGTCGCTTAGTTTTTGGGACAGACACCGGGGAGCTGTTTTTT. V gene TRBV12-2 combines with J gene TRBJ2-2; the table's D call, TRBD1, was not checked against the DNA. TRBV12-2 is deemed a pseudogene. The CDR3 consists of 16 residues.

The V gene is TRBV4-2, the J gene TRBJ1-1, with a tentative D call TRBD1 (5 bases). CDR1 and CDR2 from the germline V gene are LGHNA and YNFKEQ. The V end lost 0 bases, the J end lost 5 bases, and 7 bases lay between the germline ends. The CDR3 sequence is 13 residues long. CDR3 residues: CASSQDRGTEAFF. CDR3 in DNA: TGTGCCAGCAGCCAAGATCGGGGGACTGAAGCTTTCTTT.

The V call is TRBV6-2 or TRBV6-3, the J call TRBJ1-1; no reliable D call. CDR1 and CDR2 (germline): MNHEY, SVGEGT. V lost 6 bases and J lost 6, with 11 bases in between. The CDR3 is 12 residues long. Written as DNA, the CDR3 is TGTGCCAGCAGCCCACTCGGGGCTGAAGCTTTCTTT. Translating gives CASSPLGAEAFF.

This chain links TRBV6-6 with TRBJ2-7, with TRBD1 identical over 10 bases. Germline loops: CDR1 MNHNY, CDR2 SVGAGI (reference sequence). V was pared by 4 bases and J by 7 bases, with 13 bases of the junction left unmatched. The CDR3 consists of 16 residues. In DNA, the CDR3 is TGTGCCAGCAGTTTAAGACAGGGGGCAGGGGTGCGAGAGCAGTACGTC. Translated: CASSLRQGAGVREQYV.

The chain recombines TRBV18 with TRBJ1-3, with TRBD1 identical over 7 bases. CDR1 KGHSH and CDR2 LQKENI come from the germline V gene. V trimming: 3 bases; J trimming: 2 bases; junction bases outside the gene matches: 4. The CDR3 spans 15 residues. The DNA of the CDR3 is TGTGCCAGCTCACCCAAGACAGGGACTGGAAACACCATATATTTT. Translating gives CASSPKTGTGNTIYF.

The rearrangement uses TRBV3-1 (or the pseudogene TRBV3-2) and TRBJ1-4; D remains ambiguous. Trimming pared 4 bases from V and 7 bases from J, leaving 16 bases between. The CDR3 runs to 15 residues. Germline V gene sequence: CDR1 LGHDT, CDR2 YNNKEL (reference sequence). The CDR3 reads CASSPRPGESEKLFF. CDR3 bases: TGTGCCAGCAGCCCCAGACCGGGAGAAAGTGAAAAACTGTTTTTT.

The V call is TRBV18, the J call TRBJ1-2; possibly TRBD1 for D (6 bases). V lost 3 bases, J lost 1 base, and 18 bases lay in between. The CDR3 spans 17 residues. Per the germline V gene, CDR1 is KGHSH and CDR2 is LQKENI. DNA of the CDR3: TGTGCCAGCTCACCCCAATTTACAGGGACGCTTAACTATGGCTACACCTTC. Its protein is CASSPQFTGTLNYGYTF.

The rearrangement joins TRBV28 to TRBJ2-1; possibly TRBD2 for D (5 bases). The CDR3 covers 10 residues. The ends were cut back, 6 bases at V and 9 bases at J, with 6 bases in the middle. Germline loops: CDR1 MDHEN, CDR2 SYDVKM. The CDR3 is CASRSGEQFF. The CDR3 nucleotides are TGTGCCAGCAGGAGCGGTGAGCAGTTCTTC.

The CDR3 loop is CASTLREAAPNTGELFF. As DNA, the CDR3 is TGTGCCAGTACCCTAAGAGAGGCAGCCCCAAACACCGGGGAGCTGTTTTTT. The chain carries TRBV19 and TRBJ2-2; D remains ambiguous. V lost 7 bases, J lost 2 bases, and 20 bases lay in between. CDR3 size: 17 residues. Germline values: CDR1 LNHDA, CDR2 SQIVND (reference sequence).

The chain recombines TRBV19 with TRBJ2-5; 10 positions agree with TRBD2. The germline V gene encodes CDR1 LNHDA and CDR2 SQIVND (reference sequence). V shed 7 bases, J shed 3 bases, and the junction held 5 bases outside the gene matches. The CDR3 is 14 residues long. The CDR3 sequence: CASTLGTSEETQYF. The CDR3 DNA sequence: TGTGCCAGTACCCTCGGGACTAGCGAAGAGACCCAGTACTTC. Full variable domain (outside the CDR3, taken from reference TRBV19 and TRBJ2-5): DGGITQSPKYLFRKEGQNVTLSCEQNLNHDAMYWYRQDPGQGLRLIYYSQIVNDFQKGDIAEGYSVSREKKESFPLTVTSAQKNPTAFYLCASTLGTSEETQYFGPGTRLLVL.

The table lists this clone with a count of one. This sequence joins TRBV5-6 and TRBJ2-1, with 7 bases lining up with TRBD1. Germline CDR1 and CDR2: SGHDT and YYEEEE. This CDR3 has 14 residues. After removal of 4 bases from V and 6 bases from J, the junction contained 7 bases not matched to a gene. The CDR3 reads CASSPPTGFNEQFF. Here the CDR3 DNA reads TGTGCCAGCAGCCCCCCGACAGGGTTCAATGAGCAGTTCTTC.

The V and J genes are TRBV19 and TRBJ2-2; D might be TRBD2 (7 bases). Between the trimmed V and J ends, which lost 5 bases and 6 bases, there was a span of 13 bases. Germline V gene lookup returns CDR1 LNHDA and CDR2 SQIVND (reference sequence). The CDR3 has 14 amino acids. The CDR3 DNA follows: TGTGCCAGTAGTCCCCGGGGGGCAGCCGGGGAGCTGTTTTTT. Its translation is CASSPRGAAGELFF.

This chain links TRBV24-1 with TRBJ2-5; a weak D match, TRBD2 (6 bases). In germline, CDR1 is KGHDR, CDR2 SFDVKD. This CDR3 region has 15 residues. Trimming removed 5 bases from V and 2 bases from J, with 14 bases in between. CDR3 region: CATSGSFGGQETQYF. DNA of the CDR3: TGTGCCACCAGTGGGAGTTTCGGGGGACAAGAGACCCAGTACTTC.

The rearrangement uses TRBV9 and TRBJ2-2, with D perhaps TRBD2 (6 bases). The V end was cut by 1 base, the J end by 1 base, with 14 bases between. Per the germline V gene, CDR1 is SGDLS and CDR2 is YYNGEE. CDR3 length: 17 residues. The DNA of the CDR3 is TGTGCCAGCAGCGTATCGCGGATGCGGGGGAACACCGGGGAGCTGTTTTTT. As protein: CASSVSRMRGNTGELFF.

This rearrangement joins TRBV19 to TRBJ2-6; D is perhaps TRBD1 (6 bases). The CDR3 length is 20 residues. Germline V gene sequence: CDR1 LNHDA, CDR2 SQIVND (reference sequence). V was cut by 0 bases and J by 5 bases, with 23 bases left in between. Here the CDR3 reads CASSIDSYMDSLSRANVLTF. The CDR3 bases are TGTGCCAGTAGTATAGATAGTTATATGGACAGTCTGTCTCGGGCCAACGTCCTGACTTTC.

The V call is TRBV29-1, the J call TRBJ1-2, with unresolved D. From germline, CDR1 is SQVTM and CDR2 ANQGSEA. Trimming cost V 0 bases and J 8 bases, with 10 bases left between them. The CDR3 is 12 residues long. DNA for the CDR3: TGCAGCGTTGAAGAGAGGCCGCGGGGCTACACCTTC. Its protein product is CSVEERPRGYTF.

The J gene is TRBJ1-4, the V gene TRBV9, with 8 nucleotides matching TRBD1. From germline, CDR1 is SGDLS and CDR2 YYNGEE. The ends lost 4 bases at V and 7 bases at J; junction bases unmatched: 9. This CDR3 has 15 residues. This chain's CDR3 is CASSPGGQGGEKLFF. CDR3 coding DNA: TGTGCCAGCAGCCCAGGCGGACAGGGAGGTGAAAAACTGTTTTTT.

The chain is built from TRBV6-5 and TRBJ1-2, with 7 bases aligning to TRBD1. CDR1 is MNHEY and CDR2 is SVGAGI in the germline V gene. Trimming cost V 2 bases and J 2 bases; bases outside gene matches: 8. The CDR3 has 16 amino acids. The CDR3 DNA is TGTGCCAGCAGTTACACCAGGGACAGTGTAAACTATGGCTACACCTTC. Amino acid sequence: CASSYTRDSVNYGYTF.

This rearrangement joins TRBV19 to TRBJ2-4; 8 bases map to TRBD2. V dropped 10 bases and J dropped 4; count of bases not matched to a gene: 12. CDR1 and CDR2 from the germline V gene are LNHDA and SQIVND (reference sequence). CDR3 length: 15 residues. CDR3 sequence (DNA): TGTGCCACCAGTGGGGGCGGGGGGTCAAAAAACATTCAGTACTTC. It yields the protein CATSGGGGSKNIQYF.

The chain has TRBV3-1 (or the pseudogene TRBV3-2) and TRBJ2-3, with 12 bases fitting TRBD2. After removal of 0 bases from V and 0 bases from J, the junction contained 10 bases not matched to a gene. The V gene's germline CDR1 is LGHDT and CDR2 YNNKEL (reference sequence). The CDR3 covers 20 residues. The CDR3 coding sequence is TGTGCCAGCAGCCAAGAATTGGGGCTAGCGGGGGGGCCTAGCACAGATACGCAGTATTTT. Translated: CASSQELGLAGGPSTDTQYF.

The CDR3 spells CASSFTSGGIYEQYV. Here the CDR3 DNA reads TGTGCCAGCAGCTTTACTAGCGGGGGGATCTACGAGCAGTACGTC. V gene TRBV4-2 combines with J gene TRBJ2-7, with 12 bases identical to TRBD2. Germline lookup yields CDR1 LGHNA and CDR2 YNFKEQ. Losses at the gene ends were 5 bases for V and 3 bases for J; bases not matched to a gene: 5. There are 15 residues in the CDR3.

The CDR3 bases are TGTGCCAGCAGCGGAGGGACGAGCCGGTGGGGTGAGCAGTTCTTC. Translation: CASSGGTSRWGEQFF. This rearrangement joins TRBV7-2 to TRBJ2-1, with a weak D call TRBD2 (6 bases). Between the trimmed V and J ends, which lost 5 bases and 9 bases, there was a span of 20 bases. From germline, CDR1 is SGHTA and CDR2 FQGNSA. The CDR3 is 15 amino acids.

CDR3 region: CASSYSHTGEPQHF. DNA for the CDR3: TGTGCCAGCAGTTACTCCCACACAGGGGAGCCCCAGCATTTT. V and J are TRBV6-5 and TRBJ1-5; 7 bases map to TRBD1. CDR1 is MNHEY, CDR2 SVGAGI, per germline. The CDR3 loop spans 14 amino acids. With 0 bases clipped from V and 8 bases from J, the junction kept 4 bases outside the gene matches.

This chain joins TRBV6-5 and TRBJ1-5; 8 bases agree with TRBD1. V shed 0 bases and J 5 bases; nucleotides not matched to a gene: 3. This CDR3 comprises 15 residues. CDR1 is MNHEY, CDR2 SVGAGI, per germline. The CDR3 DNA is TGTGCCAGCAGTTACTCGGGACAGGCCCATCAGCCCCAGCATTTT. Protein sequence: CASSYSGQAHQPQHF.

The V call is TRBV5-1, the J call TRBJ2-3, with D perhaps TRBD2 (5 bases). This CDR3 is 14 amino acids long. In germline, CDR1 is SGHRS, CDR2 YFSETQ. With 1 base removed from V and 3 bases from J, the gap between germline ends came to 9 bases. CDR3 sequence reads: CASSLPGSTDTQYF. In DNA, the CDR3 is TGCGCCAGCAGCTTGCCGGGGAGTACAGATACGCAGTATTTT.